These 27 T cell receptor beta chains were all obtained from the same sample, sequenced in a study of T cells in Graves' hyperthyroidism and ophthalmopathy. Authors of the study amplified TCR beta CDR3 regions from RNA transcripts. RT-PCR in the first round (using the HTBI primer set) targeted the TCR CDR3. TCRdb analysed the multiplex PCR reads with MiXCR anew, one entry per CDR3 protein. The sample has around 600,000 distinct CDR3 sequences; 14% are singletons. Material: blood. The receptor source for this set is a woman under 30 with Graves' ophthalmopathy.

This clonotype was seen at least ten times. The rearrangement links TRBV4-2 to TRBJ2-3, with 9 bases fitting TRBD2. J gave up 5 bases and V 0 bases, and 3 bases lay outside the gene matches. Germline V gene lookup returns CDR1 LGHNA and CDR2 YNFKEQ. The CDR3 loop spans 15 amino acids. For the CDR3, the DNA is TGTGCCAGCAGCCAAGATAGCGGGAGTGGAGATACGCAGTATTTT. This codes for CASSQDSGSGDTQYF.

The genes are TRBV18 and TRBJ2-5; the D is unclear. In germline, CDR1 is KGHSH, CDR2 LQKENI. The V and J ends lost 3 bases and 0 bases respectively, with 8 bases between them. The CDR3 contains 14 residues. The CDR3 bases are TGTGCCAGCTCACCGGCAGACTACCAAGAGACCCAGTACTTC. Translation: CASSPADYQETQYF.

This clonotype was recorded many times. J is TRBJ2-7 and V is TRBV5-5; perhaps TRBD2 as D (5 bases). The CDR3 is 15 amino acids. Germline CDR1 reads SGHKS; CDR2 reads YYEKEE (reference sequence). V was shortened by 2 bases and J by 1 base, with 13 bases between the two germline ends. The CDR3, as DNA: TGTGCCAGCAGCTTAGGGAGCGGTCAATCCTACGAGCAGTACTTC. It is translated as CASSLGSGQSYEQYF.

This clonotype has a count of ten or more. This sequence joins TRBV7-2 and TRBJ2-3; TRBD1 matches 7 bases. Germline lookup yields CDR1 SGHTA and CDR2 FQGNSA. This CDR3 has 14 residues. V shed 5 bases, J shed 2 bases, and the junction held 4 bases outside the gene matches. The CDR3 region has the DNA TGTGCCAGCAGCCGGGACAGAGTCACAGATACGCAGTATTTT. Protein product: CASSRDRVTDTQYF.

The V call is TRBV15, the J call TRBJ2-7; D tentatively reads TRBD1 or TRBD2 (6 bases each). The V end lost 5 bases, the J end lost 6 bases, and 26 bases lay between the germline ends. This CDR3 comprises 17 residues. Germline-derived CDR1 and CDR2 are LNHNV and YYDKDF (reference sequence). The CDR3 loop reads CATSARLDGREGGEQYF. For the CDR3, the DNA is TGTGCCACCAGCGCACGCCTTGATGGGAGAGAGGGGGGCGAGCAGTACTTC.

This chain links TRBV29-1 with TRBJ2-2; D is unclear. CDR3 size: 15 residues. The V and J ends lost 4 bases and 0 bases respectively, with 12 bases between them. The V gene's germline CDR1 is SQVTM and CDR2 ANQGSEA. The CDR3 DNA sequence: TGCAGCGTTGGATCCCAGAACACGAACACCGGGGAGCTGTTTTTT. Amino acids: CSVGSQNTNTGELFF.

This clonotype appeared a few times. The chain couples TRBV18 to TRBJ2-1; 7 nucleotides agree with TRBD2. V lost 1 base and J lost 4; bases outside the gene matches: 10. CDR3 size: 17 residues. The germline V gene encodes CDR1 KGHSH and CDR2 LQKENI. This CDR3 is CASSPQSGNWGYNEQFF. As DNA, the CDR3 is TGTGCCAGCTCACCACAAAGCGGGAATTGGGGTTACAATGAGCAGTTCTTC.

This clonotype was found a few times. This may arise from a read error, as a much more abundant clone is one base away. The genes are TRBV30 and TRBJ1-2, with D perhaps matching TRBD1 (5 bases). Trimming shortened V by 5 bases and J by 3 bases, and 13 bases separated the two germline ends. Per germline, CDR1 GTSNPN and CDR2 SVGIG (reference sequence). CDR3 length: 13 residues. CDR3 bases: TGTGCCTGGGGTGGGGGGTTCGACTATGGCTACACCTTC. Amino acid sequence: CAWGGGFDYGYTF.

The CDR3 loop reads CAISEVAALAKNIQYF. The CDR3, as DNA: TGTGCCATCAGTGAGGTAGCAGCTCTAGCCAAAAACATTCAGTACTTC. V and J are TRBV10-3 and TRBJ2-4, with D hard to call. Germline CDR1 reads ENHRY; CDR2 reads SYGVKD. The CDR3 contains 16 residues. Trimming pared 2 bases from V and 0 bases from J, leaving 11 bases between.

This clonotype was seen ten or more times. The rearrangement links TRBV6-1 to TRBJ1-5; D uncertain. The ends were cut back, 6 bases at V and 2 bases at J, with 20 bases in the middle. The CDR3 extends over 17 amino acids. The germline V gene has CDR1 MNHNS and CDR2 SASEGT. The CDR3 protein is CASSWGGSPSGNQPQHF. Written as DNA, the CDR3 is TGTGCCAGCAGCTGGGGAGGGTCCCCCTCGGGCAATCAGCCCCAGCATTTT.

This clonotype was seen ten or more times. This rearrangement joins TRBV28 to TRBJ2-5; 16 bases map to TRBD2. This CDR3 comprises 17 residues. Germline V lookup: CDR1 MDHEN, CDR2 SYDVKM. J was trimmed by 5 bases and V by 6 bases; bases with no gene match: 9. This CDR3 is CASSTGTSGRAGETQYF. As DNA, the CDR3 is TGTGCCAGCAGCACCGGGACTAGCGGGAGGGCCGGGGAGACCCAGTACTTC.

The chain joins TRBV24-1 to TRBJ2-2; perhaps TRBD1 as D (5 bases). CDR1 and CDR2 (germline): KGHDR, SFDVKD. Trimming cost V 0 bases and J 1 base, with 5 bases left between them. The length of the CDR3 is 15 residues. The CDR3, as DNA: TGTGCCACCAGTGATTTGCAGGGGAACACCGGGGAGCTGTTTTTT. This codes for CATSDLQGNTGELFF.

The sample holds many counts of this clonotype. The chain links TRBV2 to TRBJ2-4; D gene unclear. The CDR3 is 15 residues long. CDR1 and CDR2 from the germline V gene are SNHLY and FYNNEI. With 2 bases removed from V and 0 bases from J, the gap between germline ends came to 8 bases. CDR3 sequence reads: CASSESSLAKNIQYF. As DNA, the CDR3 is TGTGCCAGCAGTGAAAGTTCCTTAGCCAAAAACATTCAGTACTTC.

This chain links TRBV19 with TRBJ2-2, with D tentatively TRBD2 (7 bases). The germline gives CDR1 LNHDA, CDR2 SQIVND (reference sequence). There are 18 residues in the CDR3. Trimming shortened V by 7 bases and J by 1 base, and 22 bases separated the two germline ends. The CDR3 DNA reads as TGTGCCAGTAAGGACTTAAGGGCGGGGGCTCGGAACACCGGGGAGCTGTTTTTT. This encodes CASKDLRAGARNTGELFF.

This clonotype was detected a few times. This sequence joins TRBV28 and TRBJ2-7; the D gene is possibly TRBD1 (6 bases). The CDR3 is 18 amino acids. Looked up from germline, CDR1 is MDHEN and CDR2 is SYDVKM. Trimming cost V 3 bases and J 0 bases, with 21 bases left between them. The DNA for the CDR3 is TGTGCCAGCAGTTTCGTCTGGGGGAACGGGACAATCTCCTACGAGCAGTACTTC. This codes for CASSFVWGNGTISYEQYF.

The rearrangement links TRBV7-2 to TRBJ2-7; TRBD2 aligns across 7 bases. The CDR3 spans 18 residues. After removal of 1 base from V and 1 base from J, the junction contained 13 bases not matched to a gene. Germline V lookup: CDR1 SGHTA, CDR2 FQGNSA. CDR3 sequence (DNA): TGTGCCAGCAGCTTAGGGCCTAGCGGTCGGGGACTATCCTACGAGCAGTACTTC. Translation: CASSLGPSGRGLSYEQYF.

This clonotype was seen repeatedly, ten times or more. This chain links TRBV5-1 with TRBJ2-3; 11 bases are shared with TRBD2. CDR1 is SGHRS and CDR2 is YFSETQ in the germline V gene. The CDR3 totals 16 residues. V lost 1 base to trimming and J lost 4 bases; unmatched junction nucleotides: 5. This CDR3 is CASSLFSGRVADTQYF. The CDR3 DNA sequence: TGCGCCAGCAGCTTGTTTAGCGGGAGGGTCGCAGATACGCAGTATTTT.

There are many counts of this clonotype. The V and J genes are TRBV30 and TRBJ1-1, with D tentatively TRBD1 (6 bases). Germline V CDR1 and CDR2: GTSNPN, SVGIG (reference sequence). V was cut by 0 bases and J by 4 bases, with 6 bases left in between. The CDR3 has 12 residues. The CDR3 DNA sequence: TGTGCCTGGAGTGTAGGGGGCACTGAAGCTTTCTTT. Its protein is CAWSVGGTEAFF.

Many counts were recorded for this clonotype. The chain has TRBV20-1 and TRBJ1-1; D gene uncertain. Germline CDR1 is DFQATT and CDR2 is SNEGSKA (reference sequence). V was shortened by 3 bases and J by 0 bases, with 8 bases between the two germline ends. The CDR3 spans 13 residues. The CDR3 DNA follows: TGCAGTGCTAGTTACAGTATGAACACTGAAGCTTTCTTT. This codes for CSASYSMNTEAFF.

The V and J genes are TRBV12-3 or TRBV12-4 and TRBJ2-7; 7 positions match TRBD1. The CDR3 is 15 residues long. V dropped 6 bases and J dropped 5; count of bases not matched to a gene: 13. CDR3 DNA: TGTGCCAGCAGCCTGGCAGGGGGAGAGATCCACGAGCAGTACTTC. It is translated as CASSLAGGEIHEQYF.

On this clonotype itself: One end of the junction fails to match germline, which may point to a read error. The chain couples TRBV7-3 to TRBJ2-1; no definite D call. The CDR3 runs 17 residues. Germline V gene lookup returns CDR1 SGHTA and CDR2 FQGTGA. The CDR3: CASSQVVRLREYNEQFF. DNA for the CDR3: TGCGCCAGCAGCCAAGTGGTCCGGCTGCGCGAATACAATGAGCAGTTCTTC.

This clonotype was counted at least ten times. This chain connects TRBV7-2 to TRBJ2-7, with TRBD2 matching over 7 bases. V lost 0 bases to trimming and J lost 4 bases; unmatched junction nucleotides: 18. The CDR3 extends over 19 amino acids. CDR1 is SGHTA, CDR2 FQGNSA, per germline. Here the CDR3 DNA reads TGTGCCAGCAGCTTAGCCTATTGGGCGGGAGCCGGGAGTGGGTACGAGCAGTACTTC. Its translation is CASSLAYWAGAGSGYEQYF.

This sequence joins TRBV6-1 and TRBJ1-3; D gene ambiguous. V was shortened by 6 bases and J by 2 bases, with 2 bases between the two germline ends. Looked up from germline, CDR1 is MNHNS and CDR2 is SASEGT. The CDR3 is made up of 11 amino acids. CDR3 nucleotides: TGTGCCAGCAGGGCTGGAAACACCATATATTTT. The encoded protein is CASRAGNTIYF.

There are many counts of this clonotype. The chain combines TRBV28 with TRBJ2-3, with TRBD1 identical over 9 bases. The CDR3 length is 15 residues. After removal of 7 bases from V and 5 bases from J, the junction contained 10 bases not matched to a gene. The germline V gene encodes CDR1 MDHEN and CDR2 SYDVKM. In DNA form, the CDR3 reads TGTGCCAGCATTCCACAGGGGGCAGGTATAGATACGCAGTATTTT. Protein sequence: CASIPQGAGIDTQYF.

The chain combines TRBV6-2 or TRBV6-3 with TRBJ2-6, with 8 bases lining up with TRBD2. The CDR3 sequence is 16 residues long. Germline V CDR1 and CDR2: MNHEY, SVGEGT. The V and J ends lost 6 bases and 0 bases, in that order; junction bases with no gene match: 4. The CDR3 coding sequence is TGTGCCAGCAGCATTAGCGGGAACTCTGGGGCCAACGTCCTGACTTTC. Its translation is CASSISGNSGANVLTF.

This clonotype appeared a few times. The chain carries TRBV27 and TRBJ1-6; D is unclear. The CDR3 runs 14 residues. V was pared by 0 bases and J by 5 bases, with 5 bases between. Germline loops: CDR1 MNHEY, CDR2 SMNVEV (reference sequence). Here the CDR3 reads CASSLSSNNSPLHF. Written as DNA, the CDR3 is TGTGCCAGCAGTTTATCTAGCAATAATTCACCCCTCCACTTT.

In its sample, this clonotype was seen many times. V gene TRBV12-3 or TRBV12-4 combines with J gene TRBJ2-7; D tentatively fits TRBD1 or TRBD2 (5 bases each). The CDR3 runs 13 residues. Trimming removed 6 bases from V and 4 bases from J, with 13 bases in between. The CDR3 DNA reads TGTGCCAGCAGCAGGGAGACATCTTACGAGCAGTACTTC. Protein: CASSRETSYEQYF.